The present TCR beta chain was sequenced within a study of Tregs in tolerant kidney transplant recipients. Mixed chimerism was transient after nonmyeloablative marrow transplants from related graft donors. Thawed PBMCs were FACS-sorted into unstimulated CD4+CD25+CD127- regulatory T cells, CD4+CD25- non-regulatory cells, CD4 and CD8 cells. Deletions cut 4 bases from V and 7 bases from J, with 21 bases between. Germline V gene sequence: CDR1 SGHRS, CDR2 YFSETQ. The CDR3 runs to 16 residues. Repertoires were generated with immunoSEQ multiplex PCR, while TCRdb's copy carries only in-frame clones and drops some. Seen here are around 61,000 clones, over 75% observed once, and the top ten hold approximately 3.9%.

Sequenced here: CD4+ T cells from blood (PBMCs), sampled 6 months after the transplant. The chain uses TRBV5-1 and TRBJ2-1; maybe TRBD1 (6 bases). The receptor comes from a human patient who received a combined kidney and bone marrow transplant. Some T cells may have come from the graft donor. The CDR3 DNA is TGCGCCAGCAGCCTACAGGGTACGACACACAGTAATGAGCAGTTCTTC. Translating it yields CASSLQGTTHSNEQFF. Complete variable domain (other parts from reference TRBV5-1 and TRBJ2-1): KAGVTQTPRYLIKTRGQQVTLSCSPISGHRSVSWYQQTPGQGLQFLFEYFSETQRNKGNFPGRFSGRQFSNSRSEMNVSTLELGDSALYLCASSLQGTTHSNEQFFGPGTRLTVL.